In this sample, the clone carrying this T cell receptor (beta chain) turned up a few times. The antigen is not known. Sequence at one end of the junction differs from germline and may be a read error. This entry is derived from a study of cytomegalovirus exposure and HLA in healthy donors. Study-level results: In a later analysis, a missense DCLRE1C variant was linked to TCR beta V- and J-gene trimming.

The V gene's germline CDR1 is MNHEY and CDR2 SMNVEV (reference sequence). The CDR3 spans 15 residues. The PCR employed 60 Vbeta primers together with 13 Jbeta primers. Per the original methods: Unique TCR beta chains totaled some 80 million in a later count, with roughly 11 million of them shared. Method: immunoSEQ multiplex PCR; TCRdb's copy keeps in-frame clones and lacks some. That table is the source of V, J and clone size, and D and trimming were worked out from the DNA. The sample lists around 110,000 clones, around 10% occurring once. The gene calls are TRBV27 and TRBJ2-1, with 11 bases aligning to TRBD2. The specimen was PBMCs. The TCR sequence derives from a man aged 30 to 45 in good health and CMV-seronegative. CDR3 amino acids: CASNLAGGRYNEQFF. DNA of the CDR3: TGTGCCAGCAATTTAGCGGGAGGGAGATACAATGAGCAGTTCTTC.